This T cell receptor beta chain was observed in a study of Tregs in tolerant kidney transplant recipients (dated by TCRdb to between 2018 and 2020). Regarding the study in general: The transplants used related donors with nonmyeloablative bone marrow transplantation, and mixed chimerism in the human trials was transient. Before combined kidney and bone marrow transplantation, this study identified donor-specific regulatory T cells using TCRbeta sequencing and then followed those same cells after transplant.

In the paper's terms, the time point label means: blood sample drawn before combined kidney and bone marrow transplant. Unstimulated Tregs (CD4+CD25+CD127-), CD4+ non-Tregs (CD4+CD25-), CD4 and CD8 cells were FACS-sorted from thawed PBMCs. Patients were 4 combined kidney and bone marrow transplant recipients from the ITN036ST trial, and only these trial subjects had samples available. Healthy control blood was processed to PBMCs with a Ficoll density gradient and then cryopreserved, whereas patient PBMCs were collected both before and after transplant. Points on this clone: What this receptor recognizes is not known. The CDR3 is cut off 3 residues early in the read; its end comes from the germline J gene.

General conclusions and limits of the study: Donor-specific Treg expansion exceeded global Treg expansion in tolerant patients, suggesting antigen-driven rather than nonspecific expansion. The most biologically relevant and donor-specific TCRbeta repertoire appeared to be identified by expanding Tregs with activated donor B cells. Because only a small number of patients were included, the study had limitations, and the results will need to be validated in larger populations as well as under other immunosuppression protocols. Biological reproducibility was not directly assessed, although technical replication error appeared to be minimal. For some patients, the PCR primers changed as time went on, which meant samples from those patients could not be compared with one another at the nucleotide level.

For TCRbeta CDR3 sequencing, genomic DNA was extracted from sorted cells using the QIAGEN DNeasy Blood and Tissue Kit. High-throughput TCRbeta CDR3 sequencing, which included PCR amplification with bias correction and internal controls, was done commercially through immunoSEQ. The authors' pipeline ran thus. Unique productive TCRbeta sequences were defined by CDR3 nucleotide sequence where primers matched, and otherwise by CDR3 amino acid sequence together with Vbeta and Jbeta genes. To correct sorting error, sequences shared between sorted populations at a frequency ratio of 2:1 or less were removed; the rest were assigned to the higher population. Sequences were defined as donor-reactive when expanded at least 5-fold in CFSE-low cells versus unstimulated cells and present at a frequency of at least 0.01% in CFSE-low cells. Repertoire divergence was quantified by Jensen-Shannon divergence using the top 100 TCRbeta sequences ranked by frequency. For any sample with multiple sequencing runs, sorting error was corrected in each run separately before the runs were pooled. The table comes from immuneACCESS by way of TCRdb, which keeps in-frame sequences with V and J called. Part of the clones is missing from these tables; in studies checked, under half for an unresolved V gene and the rest for unknown reasons. Clone size and the V and J calls come from that table; the DNA yielded D and trimming. The table of this sample itemizes tens of thousands of clones. The ten largest make up 0.8% to 1% of the sample.

For CDR1 and CDR2, the germline V gene lists SGHRS and YFSETQ. The CDR3, cysteine through phenylalanine, is 14 amino acids long. The DNA shown is the part of the CDR3 that was read: 33 bases, in frame from base 1. The trim is 3 bases for V and 4 bases for J, with a gap of 11 bases between the germline ends. The source was CD4+ T cells from blood, collected before the transplant. The source is a human donor who received a combined kidney and bone marrow transplant. The chain employs TRBV5-1 and TRBJ1-3, with the D segment identity uncertain. The covered CDR3 bases are TGCGCCAGCAGCTCATCCGGGGTCGGAAACACC. Its product reads: CASSSSGVGNT. Given in full, the CDR3 is CASSSSGVGNTIYF. With the rest looked up from the reference TRBV5-1 and TRBJ1-3 genes rather than sequenced, the full variable domain is KAGVTQTPRYLIKTRGQQVTLSCSPISGHRSVSWYQQTPGQGLQFLFEYFSETQRNKGNFPGRFSGRQFSNSRSEMNVSTLELGDSALYLCASSSSGVGNTIYFGEGSWLTVV.